Below, 18 T cell receptor beta chains from the same sample are listed, as sequenced in a study of cytomegalovirus exposure and HLA in healthy donors (dated by TCRdb to about 2017). The library was built by means of the immunoSEQ multiplex PCR assay. For the multiplex PCR, a mixture combining 60 forward primers for TCR Vbeta segments and 13 reverse primers for TCR Jbeta segments was used. In TCRdb, the immuneACCESS table is reduced to in-frame sequences with V and J assigned. These tables do not hold every clone; where another copy was compared, an unresolved V gene accounts for under half, and the others remain unexplained. The sample table records more than 95,000 clones. Under 3.5% of the sample is held by the ten biggest clonotypes. Material: PBMCs. These receptors came from a man younger than 40 in good health and CMV-seronegative.

The chain couples TRBV6-6 to TRBJ2-3; 10 bases fit TRBD2. V was clipped by 4 bases and J by 3 bases; unmatched bases: 4. CDR1 and CDR2 from the germline V gene are MNHNY and SVGAGI (reference sequence). The CDR3 spans 15 residues. CDR3: CASSSSGRVTDTQYF. CDR3 in DNA: TGTGCCAGCAGTTCCAGCGGGAGGGTAACAGATACGCAGTATTTT.

This rearrangement joins TRBV7-9 to TRBJ2-3; tentative D call: TRBD1 (5 bases). The V gene lost 3 bases and the J gene lost 2 bases, with 15 bases spanning the gap. CDR3 length: 16 residues. Germline V gene data show CDR1 as SEHNR and CDR2 as FQNEAQ (reference sequence). CDR3 sequence reads: CASSLGPSFPTDTQYF. In DNA form, the CDR3 reads TGTGCCAGCAGCTTGGGGCCTTCCTTTCCCACAGATACGCAGTATTTT.

The genes are TRBV27 and TRBJ2-7; 12 bases are a match to TRBD2. The CDR3 consists of 15 residues. Germline loops: CDR1 MNHEY, CDR2 SMNVEV (reference sequence). V was pared by 2 bases and J by 9 bases, with 8 bases of the junction left unmatched. CDR3 amino acids: CASSLQPSGRGGQYF. CDR3 nucleotides: TGTGCCAGCAGTTTACAGCCTAGCGGGAGGGGCGGGCAGTACTTC.

This sequence joins TRBV5-4 and TRBJ2-1; 8 nucleotides match TRBD2. V gave up 0 bases and J gave up 7 bases; unmatched junction bases: 3. CDR1 SGHNT and CDR2 YYREEE come from the germline V gene (reference sequence). This CDR3 has 14 residues. The CDR3 sequence: CASSLAGGGNEQFF. The CDR3 nucleotides read TGTGCCAGCAGCTTGGCGGGAGGGGGAAATGAGCAGTTCTTC.

The J gene is TRBJ1-1, the V gene TRBV2; D uncertain. Per germline, CDR1 SNHLY and CDR2 FYNNEI. This CDR3 contains 12 residues. Trimming shortened V by 2 bases and J by 7 bases, and 8 bases separated the two germline ends. The CDR3 region has the DNA TGTGCCAGCAGTGAATTATTCGGTGAAGCTTTCTTT. It yields the protein CASSELFGEAFF.

The rearrangement uses TRBV30 and TRBJ2-7, with D perhaps matching TRBD1 (6 bases). The CDR3 sequence is 14 residues long. Germline CDR1 GTSNPN, CDR2 SVGIG (reference sequence). Trimming removed 3 bases at V and 2 bases at J, with 14 bases between. CDR3 residues: CAWRLGWGPYEQYF. CDR3 bases: TGTGCCTGGAGGTTAGGCTGGGGGCCCTACGAGCAGTACTTC. Together with reference TRBV30 and TRBJ2-7, the CDR3 gives the full variable domain: SQTIHQWPATLVQPVGSPLSLECTVEGTSNPNLYWYRQAAGRGLQLLFYSVGIGQISSEVPQNLSASRPQDRQFILSSKKLLLSDSGFYLCAWRLGWGPYEQYFGPGTRLTVT.

The V and J genes are TRBV7-8 and TRBJ2-4; tentatively, D is TRBD2 (6 bases). V was trimmed by 5 bases and J by 10 bases, leaving 21 bases between them. Germline V CDR1 and CDR2: SGHVS, FQNEAQ. The CDR3 is made up of 15 amino acids. CDR3 nucleotides: TGTGCCAGCAGCGCCACTACCCCGGGACTCTCAATTCAGTACTTC. Translation gives CASSATTPGLSIQYF.

This chain links TRBV5-6 with TRBJ1-5; 9 bases agree with TRBD1. After removal of 3 bases from V and 6 bases from J, the junction contained 4 bases not matched to a gene. The CDR3 runs to 14 residues. In germline, CDR1 is SGHDT, CDR2 YYEEEE. CDR3 bases: TGTGCCAGCAGCTCGGACAGGGGAGGTCAGCCCCAGCATTTT. Protein sequence: CASSSDRGGQPQHF.

This sequence joins TRBV14 and TRBJ2-2; TRBD2 matches at 9 bases. The CDR3 is 17 residues long. J was trimmed by 6 bases and V by 0 bases; bases with no gene match: 8. Per the germline V gene, CDR1 is SGHDN and CDR2 is FVKESK. CDR3 sequence: CASSQEGSGRFAGELFF. The DNA of the CDR3 is TGTGCCAGCAGCCAAGAAGGTAGCGGGAGATTCGCCGGGGAGCTGTTTTTT.

V usage is TRBV7-9 and J usage is TRBJ2-5; 7 bases are shared with TRBD1. The J call may be in error: the DNA end matches TRBJ2-7 better. The CDR3 spans 15 residues. The V gene's germline CDR1 is SEHNR and CDR2 FQNEAQ (reference sequence). This chain's CDR3 is CASSHSSDRVYEQYF. Here the CDR3 DNA reads TGTGCCAGCAGCCATTCATCTGACAGGGTCTACGAGCAGTACTTC.

The chain employs TRBV11-3 and TRBJ2-1; TRBD2 aligns across 11 bases. V lost 5 bases to trimming and J lost 0 bases; unmatched junction nucleotides: 9. The CDR3 loop spans 18 amino acids. CDR1 and CDR2 (germline): SGHNT, YENEEA. For the CDR3, the DNA is TGTGCCAGCAGCCCTACGCCCGGGACTAGCGGCTCCTACAATGAGCAGTTCTTC. This sequence encodes CASSPTPGTSGSYNEQFF.

The V call is TRBV30, the J call TRBJ2-5; 8 bases agree with TRBD2. The CDR3 runs 13 residues. The J segment lost 1 base and the V segment lost 3 bases, leaving 1 base of the junction unmatched. Germline V gene data show CDR1 as GTSNPN and CDR2 as SVGIG (reference sequence). CDR3 sequence: CAWSGGGQETQYF. DNA for the CDR3: TGTGCCTGGAGCGGGGGGGGCCAAGAGACCCAGTACTTC.

The chain links TRBV29-1 to TRBJ2-7; possibly TRBD1 for D (6 bases). Germline V gene data show CDR1 as SQVTM and CDR2 as ANQGSEA. V lost 4 bases, J lost 0 bases, and 13 bases lay in between. The CDR3 has 14 residues. The CDR3 DNA reads TGCAGCGTTGTGGGACATGAGAGCTCCTACGAGCAGTACTTC. This codes for CSVVGHESSYEQYF.

As concerns this clone: Distinct nucleotide sequences in the sample also encode this CDR3. The V call is TRBV14, the J call TRBJ1-1, with D tentatively TRBD1 (5 bases). Germline V lookup: CDR1 SGHDN, CDR2 FVKESK. Trimming shortened V by 4 bases and J by 2 bases, and 8 bases separated the two germline ends. This CDR3 spans 13 amino acids. The CDR3 protein is CASSLDSNTEAFF. Written as DNA, the CDR3 is TGTGCCAGCAGCCTCGACAGCAACACTGAAGCTTTCTTT.

This chain links TRBV2 with TRBJ2-6, with D unresolved. Germline V gives CDR1 SNHLY, CDR2 FYNNEI. V dropped 5 bases and J dropped 3 bases, with 17 bases sitting between them. This CDR3 has 17 residues. CDR3 amino acids: CASSSQRSFFGANVLTF. Here the CDR3 DNA reads TGTGCCAGCAGTTCTCAGCGATCCTTCTTTGGGGCCAACGTCCTGACTTTC. Together with reference TRBV2 and TRBJ2-6, the CDR3 gives the full variable domain: EPEVTQTPSHQVTQMGQEVILRCVPISNHLYFYWYRQILGQKVEFLVSFYNNEISEKSEIFDDQFSVERPDGSNFTLKIRSTKLEDSAMYFCASSSQRSFFGANVLTFGAGSRLTVL.

V is TRBV5-1 and J is TRBJ2-1; no clear D gene. The germline V and J ends were trimmed by 2 bases and 0 bases, with 9 bases remaining between them. The CDR3 covers 15 residues. Per germline, CDR1 SGHRS and CDR2 YFSETQ. The CDR3 sequence: CASSFEPGSYNEQFF. In DNA, the CDR3 is TGCGCCAGCAGCTTCGAGCCAGGCTCCTACAATGAGCAGTTCTTC.

CDR3 in DNA: TGCAGCGTGGAGGGCTCCTACGAGCAGTACTTC. Protein sequence: CSVEGSYEQYF. The rearrangement links TRBV29-1 to TRBJ2-7, with a weak D call TRBD2 (6 bases). The CDR3 spans 11 residues. V shed 6 bases and J shed 0 bases, with 6 bases lying between them. CDR1 is SQVTM and CDR2 is ANQGSEA in the germline V gene.

CDR3 loop: CASSLDKQRIQPQHF. CDR3 sequence (DNA): TGTGCCAGCAGCCTTGATAAACAGAGAATTCAGCCCCAGCATTTT. The genes are TRBV7-2 and TRBJ1-5; no firm D call. Trimming removed 5 bases at V and 6 bases at J, with 17 bases between. This CDR3 comprises 15 residues. CDR1 and CDR2 from the germline V gene are SGHTA and FQGNSA.